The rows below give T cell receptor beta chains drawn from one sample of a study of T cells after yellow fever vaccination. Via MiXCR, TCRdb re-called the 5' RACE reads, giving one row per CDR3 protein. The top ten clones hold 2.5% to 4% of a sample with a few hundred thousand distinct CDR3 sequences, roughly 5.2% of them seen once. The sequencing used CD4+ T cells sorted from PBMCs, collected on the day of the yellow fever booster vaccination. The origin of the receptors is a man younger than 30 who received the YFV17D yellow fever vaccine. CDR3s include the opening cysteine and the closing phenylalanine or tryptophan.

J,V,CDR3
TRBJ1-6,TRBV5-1,CASSGGPETGDNSPLHF
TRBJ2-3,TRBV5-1,CASSLASSSGLTDTQYF
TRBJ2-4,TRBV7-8,CASSLLSGKNIQYF
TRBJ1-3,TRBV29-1,CSVTDRGGNTIYF
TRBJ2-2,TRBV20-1,CSASNTRQNTGELFF
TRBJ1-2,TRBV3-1,CASSRQGRGYTF
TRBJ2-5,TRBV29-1,CSVEKGQGEQETQYF
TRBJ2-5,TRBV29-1,CSVEGALGETQYF
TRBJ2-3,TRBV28,CASSFWPRGQYF
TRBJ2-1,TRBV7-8,CASSLDVRLVYESCNEQFF
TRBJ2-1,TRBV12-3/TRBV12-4,CASASTGVTFF
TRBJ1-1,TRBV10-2,CASSELGLGGTEAFF
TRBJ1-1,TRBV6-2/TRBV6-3,CASSLRDRGLRGVRTEAFF
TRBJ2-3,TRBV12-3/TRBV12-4,CASSAPTGTDTQYF
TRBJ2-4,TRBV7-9,CASSLAGLNIQYF
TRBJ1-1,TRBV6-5,CASSLAGGALNTEAFF
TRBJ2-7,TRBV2,CASRNTGGEQYF
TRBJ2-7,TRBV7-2,CASSLGGGTSGEQYF
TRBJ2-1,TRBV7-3,CASSVSGVLPYNEQFF
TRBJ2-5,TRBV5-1,CASSHREILETQYF
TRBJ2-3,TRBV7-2,CALAGRGGLDTQYF
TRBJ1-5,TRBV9,CASSPGQSGQNQPQHF
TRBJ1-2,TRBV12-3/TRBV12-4,CASKLTGNYGYTF
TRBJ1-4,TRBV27,CASSLQSRTGLNEKLFF
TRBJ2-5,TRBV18,CASSPTDTETQYF
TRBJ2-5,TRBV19,CASSRTGTGAKTQYF
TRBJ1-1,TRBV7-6,CASSPLTSTEAFF
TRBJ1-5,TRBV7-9,CASSADSRASNQPQHF
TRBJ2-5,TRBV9,CASSVVYHAGETQYF
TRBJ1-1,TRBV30,CAWSAGPEGTEAFF